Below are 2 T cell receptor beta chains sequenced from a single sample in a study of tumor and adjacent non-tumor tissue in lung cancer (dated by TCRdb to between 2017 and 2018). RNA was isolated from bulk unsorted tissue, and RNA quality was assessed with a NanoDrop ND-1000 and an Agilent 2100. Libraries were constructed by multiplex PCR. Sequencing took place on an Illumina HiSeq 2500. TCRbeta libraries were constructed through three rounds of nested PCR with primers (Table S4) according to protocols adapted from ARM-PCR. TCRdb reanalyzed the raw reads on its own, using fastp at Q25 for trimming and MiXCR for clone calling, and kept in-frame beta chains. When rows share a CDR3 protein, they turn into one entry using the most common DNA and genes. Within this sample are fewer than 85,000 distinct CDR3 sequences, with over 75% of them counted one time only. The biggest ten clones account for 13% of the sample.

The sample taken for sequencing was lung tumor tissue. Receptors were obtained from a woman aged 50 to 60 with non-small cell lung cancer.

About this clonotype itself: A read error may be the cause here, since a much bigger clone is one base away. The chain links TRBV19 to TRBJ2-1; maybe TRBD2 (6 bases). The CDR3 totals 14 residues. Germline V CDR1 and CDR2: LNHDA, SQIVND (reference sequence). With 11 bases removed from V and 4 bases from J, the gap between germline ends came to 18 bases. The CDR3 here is CASGSRRVYNEQFF. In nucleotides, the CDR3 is TGTGCCTCCGGGAGCAGGAGGGTATACAATGAGCAGTTCTTC.

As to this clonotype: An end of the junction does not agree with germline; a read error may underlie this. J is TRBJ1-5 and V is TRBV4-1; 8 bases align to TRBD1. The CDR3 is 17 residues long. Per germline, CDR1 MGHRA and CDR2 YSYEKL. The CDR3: CASSQEGTGPGGQPQHF. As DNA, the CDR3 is TGCGCCAGCAGTCAAGAGGGGACAGGCCCCGGCGGTCAGCCCCAGCATTTT.